This T cell receptor beta chain was documented in a study of graft-versus-host responses after intestinal transplantation. Turning to the study itself: Transplants were multivisceral, liver-intestinal, or isolated intestinal. The study gave all recipients anti-thymocyte globulin induction, then tacrolimus and steroids for 2 to 3 years. Study findings and constraints: Peak GvH clone levels in circulation were associated with early post-transplant HvG declines. Marrow from the recipient contained GvH clones, some of which had appeared first in ileum or blood.

Some clones are missing from TCRdb's copy, which holds only in-frame ones; the method was immunoSEQ multiplex PCR. The sample yields about 120,000 clones, approximately 95% seen once. With 0 bases removed from V and 2 bases from J, the gap between germline ends came to 11 bases. Germline V gene sequence: CDR1 SGDLS, CDR2 YYNGEE. The CDR3 has 16 residues. About this clone itself: Its antigen is not known.

The sequenced sample was unstimulated CD8+ T cells sorted from spleen or lymph node cells, obtained before intestinal transplant. V usage is TRBV9 and J usage is TRBJ2-2; perhaps TRBD2 as D (5 bases). This receptor was obtained from a human donor who received an intestinal transplant. The CDR3 region is CASSVAGKVNTGELFF. The CDR3 DNA is TGTGCCAGCAGCGTAGCCGGGAAGGTAAACACCGGGGAGCTGTTTTTT.